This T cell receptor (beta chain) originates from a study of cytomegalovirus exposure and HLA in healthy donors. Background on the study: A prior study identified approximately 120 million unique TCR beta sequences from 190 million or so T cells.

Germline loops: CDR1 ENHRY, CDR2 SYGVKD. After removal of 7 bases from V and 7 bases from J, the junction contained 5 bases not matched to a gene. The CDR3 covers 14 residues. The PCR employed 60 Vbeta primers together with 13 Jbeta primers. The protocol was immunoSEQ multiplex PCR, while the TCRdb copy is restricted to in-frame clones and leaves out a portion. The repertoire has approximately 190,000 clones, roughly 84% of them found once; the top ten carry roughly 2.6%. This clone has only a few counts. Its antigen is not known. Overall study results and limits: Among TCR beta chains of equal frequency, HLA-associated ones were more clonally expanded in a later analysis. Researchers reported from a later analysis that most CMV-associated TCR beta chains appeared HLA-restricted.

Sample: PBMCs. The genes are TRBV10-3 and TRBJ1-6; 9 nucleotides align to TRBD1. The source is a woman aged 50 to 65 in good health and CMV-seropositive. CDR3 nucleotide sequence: TGTGCCATCACCCGGGACAGGGACAATTCACCCCTCCACTTT. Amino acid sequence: CAITRDRDNSPLHF.